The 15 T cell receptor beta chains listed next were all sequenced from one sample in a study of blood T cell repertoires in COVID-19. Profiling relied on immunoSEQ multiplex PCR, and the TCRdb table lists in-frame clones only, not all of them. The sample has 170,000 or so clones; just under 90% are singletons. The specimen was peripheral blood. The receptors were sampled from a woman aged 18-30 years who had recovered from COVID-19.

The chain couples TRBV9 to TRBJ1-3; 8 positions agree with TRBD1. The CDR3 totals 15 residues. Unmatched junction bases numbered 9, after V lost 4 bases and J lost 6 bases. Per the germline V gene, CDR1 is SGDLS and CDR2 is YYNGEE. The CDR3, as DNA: TGTGCCAGCAGCCCGCAACCAGGGGGCGAAAACACCATATATTTT. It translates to CASSPQPGGENTIYF.

For the CDR3, the DNA is TGTGCCAGCAGTTACGTCGGGGACGAGCAGTACTTC. Its translation: CASSYVGDEQYF. This chain uses TRBV6-2 or TRBV6-3 with TRBJ2-7, with D perhaps matching TRBD2 (5 bases). Germline V gene sequence: CDR1 MNHEY, CDR2 SVGEGT. The CDR3 spans 12 residues. V was clipped by 2 bases and J by 5 bases, with 7 bases between them.

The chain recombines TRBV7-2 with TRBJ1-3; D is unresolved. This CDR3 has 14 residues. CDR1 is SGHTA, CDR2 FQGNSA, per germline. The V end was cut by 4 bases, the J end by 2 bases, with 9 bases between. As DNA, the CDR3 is TGTGCCAGCAGCTCGACTGTCACTGGAAACACCATATATTTT. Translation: CASSSTVTGNTIYF.

Here the CDR3 reads CASSQAGEDEKLFF. DNA of the CDR3: TGTGCCAGCAGCCAAGCGGGAGAGGACGAAAAACTGTTTTTT. The V and J genes are TRBV4-2 and TRBJ1-4; D not certain. This CDR3 region has 14 residues. Germline CDR1 is LGHNA and CDR2 is YNFKEQ. The ends were cut back, 1 base at V and 8 bases at J, with 11 bases in the middle.

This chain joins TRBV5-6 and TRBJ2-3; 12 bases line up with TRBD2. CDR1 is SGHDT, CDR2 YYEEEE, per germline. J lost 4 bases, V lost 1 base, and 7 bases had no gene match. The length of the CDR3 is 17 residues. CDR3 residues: CASSLFASGRAPDTQYF. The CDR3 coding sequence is TGTGCCAGCAGCTTGTTCGCTAGCGGGAGGGCCCCAGATACGCAGTATTTT.

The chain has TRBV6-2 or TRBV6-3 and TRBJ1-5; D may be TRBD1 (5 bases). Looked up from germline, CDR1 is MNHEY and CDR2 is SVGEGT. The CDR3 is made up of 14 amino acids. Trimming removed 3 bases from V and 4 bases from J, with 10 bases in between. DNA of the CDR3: TGTGCCAGCAGTTATGTGGCAGGGAATCAGCCCCAGCATTTT. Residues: CASSYVAGNQPQHF.

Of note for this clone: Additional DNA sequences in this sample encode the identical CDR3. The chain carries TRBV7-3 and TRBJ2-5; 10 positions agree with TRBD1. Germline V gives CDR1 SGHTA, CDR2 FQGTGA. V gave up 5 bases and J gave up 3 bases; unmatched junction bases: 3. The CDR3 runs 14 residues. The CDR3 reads CASSPGTGEETQYF. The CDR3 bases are TGTGCCAGCAGCCCAGGGACAGGGGAAGAGACCCAGTACTTC.

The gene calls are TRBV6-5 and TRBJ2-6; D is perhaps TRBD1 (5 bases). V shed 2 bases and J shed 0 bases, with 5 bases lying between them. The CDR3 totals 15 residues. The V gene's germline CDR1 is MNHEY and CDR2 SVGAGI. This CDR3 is CASSYRGSGANVLTF. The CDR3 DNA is TGTGCCAGCAGTTACAGGGGCTCTGGGGCCAACGTCCTGACTTTC.

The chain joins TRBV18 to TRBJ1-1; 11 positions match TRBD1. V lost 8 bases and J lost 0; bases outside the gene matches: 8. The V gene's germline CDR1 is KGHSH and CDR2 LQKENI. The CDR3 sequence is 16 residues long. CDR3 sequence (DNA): TGTGCCAGCGCCGGGGACAGGGGGTCCATGAACACTGAAGCTTTCTTT. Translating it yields CASAGDRGSMNTEAFF.

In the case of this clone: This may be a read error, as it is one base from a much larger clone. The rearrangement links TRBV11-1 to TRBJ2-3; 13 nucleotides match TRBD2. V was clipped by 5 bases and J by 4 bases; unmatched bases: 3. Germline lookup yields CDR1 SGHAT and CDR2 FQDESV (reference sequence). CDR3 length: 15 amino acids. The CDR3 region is CASSPTSGGADTQYF. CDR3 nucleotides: TGTGCCAGCAGCCCTACTAGCGGGGGGGCAGATACGCAGTATTTT. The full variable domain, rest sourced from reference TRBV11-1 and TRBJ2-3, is EAEVAQSPRYKITEKSQAVAFWCDPISGHATLYWYRQILGQGPELLVQFQDESVVDDSQLPKDRFSAERLKGVDSTLKIQPAELGDSAMYLCASSPTSGGADTQYFGPGTRLTVL.

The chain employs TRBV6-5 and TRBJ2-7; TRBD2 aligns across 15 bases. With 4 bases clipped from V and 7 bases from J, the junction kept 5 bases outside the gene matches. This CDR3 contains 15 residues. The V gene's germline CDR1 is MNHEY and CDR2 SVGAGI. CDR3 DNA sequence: TGTGCCAGCAGTTCAGGACTAGCGGGGGGGCGAGAGCAGTACTTC. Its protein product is CASSSGLAGGREQYF.

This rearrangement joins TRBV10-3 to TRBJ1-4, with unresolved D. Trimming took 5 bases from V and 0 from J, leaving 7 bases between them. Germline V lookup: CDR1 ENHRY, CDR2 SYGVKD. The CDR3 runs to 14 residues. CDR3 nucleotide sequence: TGTGCCATCAGTAACAGTGCAACTAATGAAAAACTGTTTTTT. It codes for CAISNSATNEKLFF.

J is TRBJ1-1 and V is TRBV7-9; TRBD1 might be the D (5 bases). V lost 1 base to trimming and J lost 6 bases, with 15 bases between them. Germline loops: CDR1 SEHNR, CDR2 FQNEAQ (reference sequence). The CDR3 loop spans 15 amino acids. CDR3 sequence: CASSLGGPGTPEAFF. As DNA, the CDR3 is TGTGCCAGCAGCTTAGGAGGGCCCGGGACTCCTGAAGCTTTCTTT.

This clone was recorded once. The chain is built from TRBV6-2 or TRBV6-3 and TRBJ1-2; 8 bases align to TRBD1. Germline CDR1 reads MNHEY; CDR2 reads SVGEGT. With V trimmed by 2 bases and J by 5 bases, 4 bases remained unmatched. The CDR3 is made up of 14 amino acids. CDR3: CASSYGQGAYGYTF. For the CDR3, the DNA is TGTGCCAGCAGTTACGGGCAGGGGGCGTATGGCTACACCTTC.

DNA for the CDR3: TGCGCCAGCAGCCCGATCGCGGGTGGGGGCAATCAGCCCCAGCATTTT. Its translation: CASSPIAGGGNQPQHF. The genes are TRBV5-1 and TRBJ1-5; D is unclear. CDR1 SGHRS and CDR2 YFSETQ come from the germline V gene. This CDR3 has 16 amino acids. The V end lost 4 bases, the J end lost 2 bases, and 16 bases lay between the germline ends.